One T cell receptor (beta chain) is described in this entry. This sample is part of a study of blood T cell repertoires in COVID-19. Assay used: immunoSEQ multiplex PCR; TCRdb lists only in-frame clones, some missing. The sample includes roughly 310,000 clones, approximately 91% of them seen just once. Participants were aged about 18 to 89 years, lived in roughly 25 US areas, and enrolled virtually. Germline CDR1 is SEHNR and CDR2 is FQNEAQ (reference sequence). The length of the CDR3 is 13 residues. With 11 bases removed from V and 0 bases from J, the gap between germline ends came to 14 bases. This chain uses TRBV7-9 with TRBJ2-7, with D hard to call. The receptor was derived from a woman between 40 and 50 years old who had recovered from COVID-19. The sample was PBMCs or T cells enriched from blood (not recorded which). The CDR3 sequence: CAGLIGGSYEQYF. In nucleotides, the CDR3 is TGTGCCGGTCTAATAGGCGGCTCCTACGAGCAGTACTTC.